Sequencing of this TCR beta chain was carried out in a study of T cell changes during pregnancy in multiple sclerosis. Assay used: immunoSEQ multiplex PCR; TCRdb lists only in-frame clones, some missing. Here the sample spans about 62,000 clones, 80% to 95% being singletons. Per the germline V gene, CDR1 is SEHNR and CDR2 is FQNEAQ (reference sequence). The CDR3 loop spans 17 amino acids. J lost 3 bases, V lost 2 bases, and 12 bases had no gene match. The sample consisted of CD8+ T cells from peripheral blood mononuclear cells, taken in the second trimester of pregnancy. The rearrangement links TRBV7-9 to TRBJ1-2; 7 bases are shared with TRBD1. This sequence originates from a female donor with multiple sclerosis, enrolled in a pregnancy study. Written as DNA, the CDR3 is TGTGCCAGCAGCTTAATGCCAGGGGACAGAGGATACTATGGCTACACCTTC. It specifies CASSLMPGDRGYYGYTF. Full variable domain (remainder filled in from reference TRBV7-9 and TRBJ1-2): DTGVSQNPRHKITKRGQNVTFRCDPISEHNRLYWYRQTLGQGPEFLTYFQNEAQLEKSRLLSDRFSAERPKGSFSTLEIQRTEQGDSAMYLCASSLMPGDRGYYGYTFGSGTRLTVV.